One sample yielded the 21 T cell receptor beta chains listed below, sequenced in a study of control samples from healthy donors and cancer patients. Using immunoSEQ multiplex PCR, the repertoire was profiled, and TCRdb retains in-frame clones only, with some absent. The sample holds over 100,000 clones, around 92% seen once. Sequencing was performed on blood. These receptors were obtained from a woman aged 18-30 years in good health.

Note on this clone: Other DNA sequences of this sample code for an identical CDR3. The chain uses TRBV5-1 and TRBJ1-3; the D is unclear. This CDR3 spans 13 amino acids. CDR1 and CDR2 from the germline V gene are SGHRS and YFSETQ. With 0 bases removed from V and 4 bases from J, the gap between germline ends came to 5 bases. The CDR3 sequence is CASSLASGNTIYF. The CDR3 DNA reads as TGCGCCAGCAGCTTGGCGAGCGGAAACACCATATATTTT.

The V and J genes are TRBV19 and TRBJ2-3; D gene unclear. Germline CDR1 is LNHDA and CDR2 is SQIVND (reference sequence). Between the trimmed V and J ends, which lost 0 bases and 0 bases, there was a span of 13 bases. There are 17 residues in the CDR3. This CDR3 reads CASSIDRTESSTDTQYF. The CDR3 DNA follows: TGTGCCAGTAGTATAGATCGAACAGAATCTAGCACAGATACGCAGTATTTT.

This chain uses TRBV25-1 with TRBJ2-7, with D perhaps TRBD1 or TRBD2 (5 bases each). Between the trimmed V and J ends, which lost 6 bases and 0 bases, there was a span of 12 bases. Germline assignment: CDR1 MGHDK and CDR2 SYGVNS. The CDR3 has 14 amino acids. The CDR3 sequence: CASRSGTDSYEQYF. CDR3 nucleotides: TGTGCCAGCAGGTCGGGGACGGACTCCTACGAGCAGTACTTC.

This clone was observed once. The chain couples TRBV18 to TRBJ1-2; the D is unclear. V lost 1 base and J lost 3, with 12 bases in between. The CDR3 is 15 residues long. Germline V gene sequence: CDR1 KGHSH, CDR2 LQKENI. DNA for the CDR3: TGTGCCAGCTCACCACTTGACGGGAGCCACTATGGCTACACCTTC. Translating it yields CASSPLDGSHYGYTF.

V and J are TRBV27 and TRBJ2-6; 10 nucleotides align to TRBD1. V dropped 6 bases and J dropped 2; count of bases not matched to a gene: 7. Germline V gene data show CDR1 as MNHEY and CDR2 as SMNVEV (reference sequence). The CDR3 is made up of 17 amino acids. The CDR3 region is CASSPGTGVPGANVLTF. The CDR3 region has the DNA TGTGCCAGCAGCCCCGGGACAGGGGTTCCTGGGGCCAACGTCCTGACTTTC.

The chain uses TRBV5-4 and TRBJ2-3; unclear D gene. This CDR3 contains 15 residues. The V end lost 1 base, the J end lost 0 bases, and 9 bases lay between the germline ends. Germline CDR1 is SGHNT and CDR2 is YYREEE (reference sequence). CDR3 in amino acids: CASSLSGPSTDTQYF. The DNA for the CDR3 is TGTGCCAGCAGCTTGTCCGGGCCTAGCACAGATACGCAGTATTTT.

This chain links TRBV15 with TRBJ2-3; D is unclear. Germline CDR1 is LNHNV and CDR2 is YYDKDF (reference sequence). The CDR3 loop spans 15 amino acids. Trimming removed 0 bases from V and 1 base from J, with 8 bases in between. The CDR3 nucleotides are TGTGCCACCAGCAGAGATCGTCCAGGCACAGATACGCAGTATTTT. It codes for CATSRDRPGTDTQYF.

CDR3 nucleotide sequence: TGCGCCAGCAGCCAAGTGCTAGCGGGCCTCTTCAATGAGCAGTTCTTC. It is translated as CASSQVLAGLFNEQFF. The rearrangement links TRBV4-1 to TRBJ2-1; TRBD2 matches at 8 bases. V dropped 1 base and J dropped 6; count of bases not matched to a gene: 8. The CDR3 has 16 residues. Germline-derived CDR1 and CDR2 are MGHRA and YSYEKL.

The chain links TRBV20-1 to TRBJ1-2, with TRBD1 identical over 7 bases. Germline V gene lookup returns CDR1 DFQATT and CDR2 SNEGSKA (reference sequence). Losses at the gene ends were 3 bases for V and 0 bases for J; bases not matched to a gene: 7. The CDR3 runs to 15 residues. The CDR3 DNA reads TGCAGTGCTAGTCGCAGGGGGAGCACTAACTATGGCTACACCTTC. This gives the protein CSASRRGSTNYGYTF.

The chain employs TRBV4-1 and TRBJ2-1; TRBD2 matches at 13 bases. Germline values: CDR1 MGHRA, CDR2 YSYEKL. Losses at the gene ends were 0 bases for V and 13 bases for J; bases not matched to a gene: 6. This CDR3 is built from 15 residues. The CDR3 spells CASSQDPGLAGHQFF. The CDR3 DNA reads TGCGCCAGCAGCCAAGATCCGGGACTAGCGGGACATCAGTTCTTC.

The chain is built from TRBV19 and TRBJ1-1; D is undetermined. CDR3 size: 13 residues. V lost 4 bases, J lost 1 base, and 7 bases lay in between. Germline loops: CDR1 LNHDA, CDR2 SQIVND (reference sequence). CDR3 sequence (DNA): TGTGCCAGTAGTAGCAATGGGAACACTGAAGCTTTCTTT. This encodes CASSSNGNTEAFF.

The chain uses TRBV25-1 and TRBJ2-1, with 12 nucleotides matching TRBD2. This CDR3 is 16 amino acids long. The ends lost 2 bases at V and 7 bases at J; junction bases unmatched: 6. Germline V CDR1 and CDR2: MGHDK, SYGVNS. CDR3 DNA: TGTGCCAGCAGTGAACTAAGACTAGCGGGGGCGAATGAGCAGTTCTTC. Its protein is CASSELRLAGANEQFF.

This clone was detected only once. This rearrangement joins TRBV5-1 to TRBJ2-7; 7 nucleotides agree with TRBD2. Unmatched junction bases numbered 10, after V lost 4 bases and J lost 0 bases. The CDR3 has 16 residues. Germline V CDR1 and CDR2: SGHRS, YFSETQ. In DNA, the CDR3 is TGCGCCAGCAGCCCCCGGTGGCTAGCGGACTCCTACGAGCAGTACTTC. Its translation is CASSPRWLADSYEQYF.

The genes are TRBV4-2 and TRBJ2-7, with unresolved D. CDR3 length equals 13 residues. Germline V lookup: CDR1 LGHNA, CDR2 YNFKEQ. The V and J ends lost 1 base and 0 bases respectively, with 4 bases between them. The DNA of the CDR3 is TGTGCCAGCAGCCAAGGCAGCTCCTACGAGCAGTACTTC. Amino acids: CASSQGSSYEQYF.

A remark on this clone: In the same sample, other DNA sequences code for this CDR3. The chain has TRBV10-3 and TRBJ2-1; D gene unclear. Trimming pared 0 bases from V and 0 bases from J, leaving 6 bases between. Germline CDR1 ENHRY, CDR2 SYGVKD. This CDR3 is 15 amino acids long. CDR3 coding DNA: TGTGCCATCAGTGAGTCAGGTGGCTCCTACAATGAGCAGTTCTTC. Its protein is CAISESGGSYNEQFF.

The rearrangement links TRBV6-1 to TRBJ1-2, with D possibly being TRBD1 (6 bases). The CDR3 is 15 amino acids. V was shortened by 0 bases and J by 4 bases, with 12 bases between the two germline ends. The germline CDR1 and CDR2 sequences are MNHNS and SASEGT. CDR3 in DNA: TGTGCCAGCAGTGAAGCTTACAGGGAGGGCTATGGCTACACCTTC. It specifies CASSEAYREGYGYTF.

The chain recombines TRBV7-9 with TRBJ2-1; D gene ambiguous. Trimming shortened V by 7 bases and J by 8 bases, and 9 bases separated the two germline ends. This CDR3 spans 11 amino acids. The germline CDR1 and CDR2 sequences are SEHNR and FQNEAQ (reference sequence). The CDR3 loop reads CASTPVYEQFF. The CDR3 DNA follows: TGTGCCAGCACTCCCGTCTATGAGCAGTTCTTC. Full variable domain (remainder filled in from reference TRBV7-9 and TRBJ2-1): DTGVSQNPRHKITKRGQNVTFRCDPISEHNRLYWYRQTLGQGPEFLTYFQNEAQLEKSRLLSDRFSAERPKGSFSTLEIQRTEQGDSAMYLCASTPVYEQFFGPGTRLTVL.

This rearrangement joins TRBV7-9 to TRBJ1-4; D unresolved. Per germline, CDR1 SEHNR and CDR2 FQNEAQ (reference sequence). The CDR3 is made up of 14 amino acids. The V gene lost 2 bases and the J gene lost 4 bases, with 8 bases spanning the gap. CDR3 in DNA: TGTGCCAGCAGCTTATCTCAGGATAATGAAAAACTGTTTTTT. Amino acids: CASSLSQDNEKLFF.

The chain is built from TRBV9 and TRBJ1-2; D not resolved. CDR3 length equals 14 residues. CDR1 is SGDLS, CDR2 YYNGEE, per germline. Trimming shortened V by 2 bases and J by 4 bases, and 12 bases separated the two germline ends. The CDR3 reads CASSVGSGTYGYTF. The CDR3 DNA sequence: TGTGCCAGCAGCGTTGGAAGCGGAACCTATGGCTACACCTTC.

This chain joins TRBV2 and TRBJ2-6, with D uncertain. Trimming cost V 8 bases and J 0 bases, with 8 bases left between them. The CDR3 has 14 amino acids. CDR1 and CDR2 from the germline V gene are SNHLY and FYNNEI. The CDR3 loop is CASVRISGANVLTF. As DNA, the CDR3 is TGTGCCAGCGTGAGAATCTCTGGGGCCAACGTCCTGACTTTC.

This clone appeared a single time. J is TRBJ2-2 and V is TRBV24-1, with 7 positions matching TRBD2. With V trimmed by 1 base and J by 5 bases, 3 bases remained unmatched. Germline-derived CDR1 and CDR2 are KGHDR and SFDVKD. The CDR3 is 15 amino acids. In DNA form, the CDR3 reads TGTGCCACCAGTGATTTTAGTAGCGGGACCGGGGAGCTGTTTTTT. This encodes CATSDFSSGTGELFF.